Listed here are 6 T cell receptor beta chains from one sample, sequenced in a study of blood T cell repertoires in COVID-19. Repertoires were generated with immunoSEQ multiplex PCR, while TCRdb's copy carries only in-frame clones and drops some. The sample includes roughly 120,000 clones, 78% of them seen just once. The sequenced sample was peripheral blood. These receptors were collected from a man between 65 and 80 years old with acute or convalescent COVID-19.

This chain connects TRBV2 to TRBJ1-2; D gene uncertain. CDR1 is SNHLY, CDR2 FYNNEI, per germline. The V end was cut by 0 bases, the J end by 7 bases, with 15 bases between. The CDR3 extends over 15 amino acids. In DNA form, the CDR3 reads TGTGCCAGCAGTGAAGCTTTTGAGAGGAGGACTGGCTACACCTTC. Encoded protein: CASSEAFERRTGYTF.

The chain carries TRBV19 and TRBJ1-1, with 7 bases that match TRBD1. From germline, CDR1 is LNHDA and CDR2 SQIVND (reference sequence). V lost 3 bases to trimming and J lost 1 base; unmatched junction nucleotides: 2. This CDR3 comprises 14 residues. In DNA form, the CDR3 reads TGTGCCAGTAGTATGGACAGGAGGAACACTGAAGCTTTCTTT. Amino acids: CASSMDRRNTEAFF. The variable domain in full, completed from reference TRBV19 and TRBJ1-1, reads DGGITQSPKYLFRKEGQNVTLSCEQNLNHDAMYWYRQDPGQGLRLIYYSQIVNDFQKGDIAEGYSVSREKKESFPLTVTSAQKNPTAFYLCASSMDRRNTEAFFGQGTRLTVV.

Of note for this clone: A read error may produce the germline difference seen at one junction end. The rearrangement links TRBV7-7 to TRBJ2-2, with TRBD2 matching over 8 bases. The CDR3 sequence is 15 residues long. Germline V lookup: CDR1 SSHAT, CDR2 FNYEAQ (reference sequence). The CDR3: CASSLAAGGAGELFF. The CDR3 DNA sequence: TGTGCTAGCAGCTTAGCGGCGGGGGGCGCCGGGGAGCTGTTTTTT.

This chain joins TRBV2 and TRBJ2-3, with 7 bases matching TRBD1. There are 14 residues in the CDR3. After removal of 8 bases from V and 2 bases from J, the junction contained 7 bases not matched to a gene. CDR1 and CDR2 from the germline V gene are SNHLY and FYNNEI. The CDR3 nucleotides are TGTGCCAGCTCTCAGGGGGATTTCACAGATACGCAGTATTTT. Translated, it gives CASSQGDFTDTQYF.

This chain connects TRBV5-4 to TRBJ1-6; no reliable D call. The germline V gene encodes CDR1 SGHNT and CDR2 YYREEE (reference sequence). The CDR3 has 14 residues. Trimming stripped 9 bases from V and 3 bases from J, with 13 bases between. The CDR3: CATQDRSYNSPLHF. CDR3 DNA: TGTGCCACCCAGGATCGCAGCTATAATTCACCCCTCCACTTT.

The genes are TRBV5-1 and TRBJ1-4; 8 positions match TRBD1. V gave up 4 bases and J gave up 4 bases; unmatched junction bases: 3. The germline V gene encodes CDR1 SGHRS and CDR2 YFSETQ. The CDR3 spans 14 residues. For the CDR3, the DNA is TGCGCCAGCAGCAACGGACAGGGTAATGAAAAACTGTTTTTT. Translation gives CASSNGQGNEKLFF. The entire variable domain, with the rest obtained from reference TRBV5-1 and TRBJ1-4, is as follows: KAGVTQTPRYLIKTRGQQVTLSCSPISGHRSVSWYQQTPGQGLQFLFEYFSETQRNKGNFPGRFSGRQFSNSRSEMNVSTLELGDSALYLCASSNGQGNEKLFFGSGTQLSVL.